The 10 T cell receptor beta chains below come from one sample, sequenced in a study of graft-versus-host responses after intestinal transplantation. No cognate antigen is known for these TCRs. Here immunoSEQ multiplex PCR was the method, and the copy in TCRdb shows in-frame clones only, minus some. This sample has about 59,000 clones, with 94% found just once. The sequences come from unstimulated CD4+ T cells sorted from spleen or lymph node cells, collected before transplant. All receptors come from a human donor who was the organ donor for an intestinal transplant.

On this clone itself: Its ends do not fully match the called genes, so a read error is possible. The rearrangement links TRBV30 to TRBJ2-3; 11 nucleotides line up with TRBD1. The germline CDR1 and CDR2 sequences are GTSNPN and SVGIG (reference sequence). The length of the CDR3 is 15 residues. CDR3 region: CGWGQGVKRTDTQYF. The CDR3 nucleotides read TGTGGCTGGGGACAGGGGGTTAAAAGAACAGATACGCAGTATTTT. Full variable domain (rest looked up from reference TRBV30 and TRBJ2-3): SQTIHQWPATLVQPVGSPLSLECTVEGTSNPNLYWYRQAAGRGLQLLFYSVGIGQISSEVPQNLSASRPQDRQFILSSKKLLLSDSGFYLCGWGQGVKRTDTQYFGPGTRLTVL.

This sequence joins TRBV7-2 and TRBJ1-5; no clear D. The CDR3 has 14 residues. Per the germline V gene, CDR1 is SGHTA and CDR2 is FQGNSA. Deletions cut 5 bases from V and 4 bases from J, with 12 bases between. The CDR3 coding sequence is TGTGCCAGCAGCACAACCGGGCCAAATCAGCCCCAGCATTTT. The encoded protein is CASSTTGPNQPQHF.

In this sample, this clone turned up once. The rearrangement links TRBV6-5 to TRBJ2-7; possible D gene TRBD2, 6 bases. The CDR3 has 15 amino acids. Per germline, CDR1 MNHEY and CDR2 SVGAGI. Deletions cut 5 bases from V and 4 bases from J, with 18 bases between. CDR3 sequence: CASSPIGAGRYEQYF. CDR3 bases: TGTGCCAGCAGTCCGATAGGCGCAGGGAGGTACGAGCAGTACTTC.

The V call is TRBV18, the J call TRBJ2-5; 12 nucleotides line up with TRBD1. This CDR3 comprises 14 residues. Germline lookup yields CDR1 KGHSH and CDR2 LQKENI. Germline trimming cut 3 bases from V and 6 bases from J; bases unmatched to any gene: 2. The CDR3 spells CASSPRDRGQTQYF. The CDR3 bases are TGTGCCAGCTCACCGCGGGACAGGGGGCAGACCCAGTACTTC.

This sequence joins TRBV11-1 and TRBJ2-7, with 11 bases identical to TRBD2. J was trimmed by 2 bases and V by 5 bases; bases with no gene match: 2. Germline V CDR1 and CDR2: SGHAT, FQDESV (reference sequence). This CDR3 is built from 14 residues. In DNA, the CDR3 is TGTGCCAGCAGCGGGACTAGCGGACCCTACGAGCAGTACTTC. This translates into CASSGTSGPYEQYF.

The chain has TRBV19 and TRBJ2-1; 7 bases line up with TRBD2. CDR1 LNHDA and CDR2 SQIVND come from the germline V gene (reference sequence). The CDR3 sequence is 16 residues long. Trimming at V came to 5 bases and at J to 7 bases, leaving 14 bases not matched to a gene. CDR3 coding DNA: TGTGCCAGTAGTTCCCGTTCCGGGGGGATTCGGAATGAGCAGTTCTTC. Residues: CASSSRSGGIRNEQFF. Looking up the rest from reference TRBV19 and TRBJ2-1 gives the full variable domain: DGGITQSPKYLFRKEGQNVTLSCEQNLNHDAMYWYRQDPGQGLRLIYYSQIVNDFQKGDIAEGYSVSREKKESFPLTVTSAQKNPTAFYLCASSSRSGGIRNEQFFGPGTRLTVL.

The chain joins TRBV5-1 to TRBJ1-3; D is possibly TRBD1 (5 bases). The V and J ends lost 2 bases and 0 bases respectively, with 18 bases between them. Germline CDR1 and CDR2: SGHRS and YFSETQ. CDR3 length: 18 amino acids. The CDR3 is CASSFGKTSGPSGNTIYF. CDR3 in DNA: TGCGCCAGCAGCTTCGGAAAAACCTCGGGACCCTCTGGAAACACCATATATTTT. The full variable domain, its missing parts supplied by reference TRBV5-1 and TRBJ1-3, is KAGVTQTPRYLIKTRGQQVTLSCSPISGHRSVSWYQQTPGQGLQFLFEYFSETQRNKGNFPGRFSGRQFSNSRSEMNVSTLELGDSALYLCASSFGKTSGPSGNTIYFGEGSWLTVV.

The chain employs TRBV6-4 and TRBJ2-6; D gene ambiguous. The germline V and J ends were trimmed by 0 bases and 0 bases, with 3 bases remaining between them. The germline V gene encodes CDR1 MRHNA and CDR2 SNTAGT. The CDR3 totals 15 residues. The CDR3 DNA follows: TGTGCCAGCAGTGACTCGGGCTCTGGGGCCAACGTCCTGACTTTC. It specifies CASSDSGSGANVLTF.

Here the CDR3 reads CASSLRPYYGNTIYF. Written as DNA, the CDR3 is TGTGCCAGCAGCTTAAGGCCCTACTACGGAAACACCATATATTTT. The rearrangement joins TRBV7-2 to TRBJ1-3; D is ambiguous. Per the germline V gene, CDR1 is SGHTA and CDR2 is FQGNSA. CDR3 length equals 15 residues. V lost 2 bases and J lost 4, with 12 bases in between.

CDR3 in DNA: TGTGCCAGCAGTTCGGGGGAGGGAAGGTACGAGCAGTACTTC. Translating it yields CASSSGEGRYEQYF. The chain links TRBV27 to TRBJ2-7; 7 bases match TRBD2. The J segment lost 4 bases and the V segment lost 4 bases, leaving 7 bases of the junction unmatched. Germline CDR1 reads MNHEY; CDR2 reads SMNVEV (reference sequence). The CDR3 is made up of 14 amino acids.